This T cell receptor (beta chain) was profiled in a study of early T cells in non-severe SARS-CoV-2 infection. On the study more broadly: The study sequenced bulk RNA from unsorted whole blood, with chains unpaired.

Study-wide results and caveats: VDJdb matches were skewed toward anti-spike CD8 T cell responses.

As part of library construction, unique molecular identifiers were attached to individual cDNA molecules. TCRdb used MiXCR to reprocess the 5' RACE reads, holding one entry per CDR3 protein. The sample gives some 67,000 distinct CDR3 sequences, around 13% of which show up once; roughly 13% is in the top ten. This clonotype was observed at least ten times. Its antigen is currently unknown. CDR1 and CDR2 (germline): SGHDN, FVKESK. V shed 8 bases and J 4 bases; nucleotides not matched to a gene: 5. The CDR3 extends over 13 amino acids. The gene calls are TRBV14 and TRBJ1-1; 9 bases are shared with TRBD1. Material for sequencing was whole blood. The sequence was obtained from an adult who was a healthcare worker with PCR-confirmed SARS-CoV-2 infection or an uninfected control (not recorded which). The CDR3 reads CASGSTGGTEAFF. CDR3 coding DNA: TGTGCCAGCGGATCGACAGGGGGCACTGAAGCTTTCTTT.